This T cell receptor beta chain was found in a study of blood T cells in healthy people across ages. Caucasian, healthy and from Russia, the donors were aged between 6 and 90. Total RNA extraction produced at least 6 micrograms (per sample) for the study. Primed by a sample-barcoded 5' primer and a J-beta primer mix, a second PCR proceeded for about 7 to 12 cycles. Using its own MiXCR run on the 5' RACE reads, TCRdb lists one record per CDR3 protein. There are fewer than 1,000,000 distinct CDR3 sequences in the sample; under 55% occur only once, and approximately 19% lies in the top ten. V lost 5 bases and J lost 7; bases outside the gene matches: 10. There are 13 residues in the CDR3. Germline V gene lookup returns CDR1 DFQATT and CDR2 SNEGSKA (reference sequence). The study, taken as a whole, reports: It was held that diversity estimates obtained from one million T cells represented underestimates.

As concerns this clonotype: Its matching antigen is unknown.

Sequencing was carried out using blood. This receptor was taken from a man aged 55 to 70 in good health. V usage is TRBV20-1 and J usage is TRBJ1-1; 7 bases map to TRBD1. The CDR3 protein is CSARSTGLGEAFF. The CDR3 DNA sequence: TGCAGTGCTCGTTCGACAGGGCTCGGTGAAGCTTTCTTT.